These 14 T cell receptor beta chains came from one sample sequenced in a study of regulatory T cells in long-lasting Graves disease. The authors built TCR beta libraries using iRepertoire HTBI primers and Arm-PCR of CDR3 regions. TCRdb reprocessed the multiplex PCR reads via MiXCR and lists one record per CDR3 protein. The repertoire includes almost 450,000 distinct CDR3 sequences, about a sixth of them detected once, and around a tenth sits in the top ten. The sample's time point: newly diagnosed GD, antithyroid drugs for less than 3 months. Construction of the TCR library relied on RNA isolated from PBMCs. This sample was also put to use in a study of T cells in Graves' hyperthyroidism and ophthalmopathy.

The specimen was peripheral blood mononuclear cells (PBMCs), collected at new diagnosis, from a patient treated with antithyroid drugs. The receptors come from a young woman with Graves disease.

This clonotype was counted at least ten times. This chain uses TRBV10-3 with TRBJ1-4; D is unclear. Per the germline V gene, CDR1 is ENHRY and CDR2 is SYGVKD. The CDR3 covers 15 residues. The V and J ends lost 2 bases and 7 bases respectively, with 14 bases between them. CDR3 loop: CAISEGNSRAEKLFF. The CDR3 DNA sequence: TGTGCCATCAGTGAGGGGAACAGTCGGGCTGAAAAACTGTTTTTT.

This clonotype was recorded at least ten times. The V and J genes are TRBV7-6 and TRBJ2-2; D might be TRBD2 (5 bases). Between the trimmed V and J ends, which lost 1 base and 0 bases, there was a span of 12 bases. Germline assignment: CDR1 SGHVS and CDR2 FNYEAQ. The CDR3 loop spans 17 amino acids. The CDR3 nucleotides are TGTGCCAGCAGCTTAGAGGTTAGCGCCTCGAACACCGGGGAGCTGTTTTTT. This sequence encodes CASSLEVSASNTGELFF.

This clonotype was seen ten or more times. The CDR3 nucleotides read TGTGCCAGCAGTTTCCTTATGGGAGGACCCTACGAGCAGTACTTC. As protein: CASSFLMGGPYEQYF. J is TRBJ2-7 and V is TRBV28; a possible D gene is TRBD2 (6 bases). V was shortened by 3 bases and J by 2 bases, with 14 bases between the two germline ends. The V gene's germline CDR1 is MDHEN and CDR2 SYDVKM. The CDR3 runs to 15 residues. The whole variable domain, filled in from reference TRBV28 and TRBJ2-7, reads DVKVTQSSRYLVKRTGEKVFLECVQDMDHENMFWYRQDPGLGLRLIYFSYDVKMKEKGDIPEGYSVSREKKERFSLILESASTNQTSMYLCASSFLMGGPYEQYFGPGTRLTVT.

This clonotype was seen ten or more times. The V gene is TRBV7-9, the J gene TRBJ2-3; 7 bases line up with TRBD2. The CDR3 sequence is 15 residues long. V shed 3 bases and J 3 bases; nucleotides not matched to a gene: 6. Germline V gives CDR1 SEHNR, CDR2 FQNEAQ (reference sequence). The CDR3 region is CASSFLAEGTDTQYF. The CDR3 coding sequence is TGTGCCAGCAGCTTTCTAGCGGAGGGGACAGATACGCAGTATTTT.

A few counts support this clonotype. This chain connects TRBV6-1 to TRBJ1-1; D unresolved. The V and J ends lost 5 bases and 5 bases respectively, with 12 bases between them. The CDR3 covers 13 residues. Per the germline V gene, CDR1 is MNHNS and CDR2 is SASEGT. The chain's CDR3 is CASSPGFRTEAFF. CDR3 DNA sequence: TGTGCCAGCAGTCCCGGGTTTAGGACTGAAGCTTTCTTT.

This clonotype was seen a handful of times. V usage is TRBV9 and J usage is TRBJ1-1; D is perhaps TRBD1 (6 bases). This CDR3 is built from 14 residues. Germline V gene sequence: CDR1 SGDLS, CDR2 YYNGEE. Trimming took 0 bases from V and 4 from J, leaving 10 bases between them. The CDR3 is CASSVAEGGTEAFF. CDR3 in DNA: TGTGCCAGCAGCGTAGCCGAGGGGGGCACTGAAGCTTTCTTT.

This clonotype was recorded many times. The gene calls are TRBV3-1 and TRBJ2-5, with 12 bases lining up with TRBD2. V was clipped by 3 bases and J by 2 bases; unmatched bases: 1. The CDR3 has 15 residues. Germline CDR1 reads LGHDT; CDR2 reads YNNKEL (reference sequence). DNA for the CDR3: TGTGCCAGCAGCCAGCTAGCGGGAGGGCAAGAGACCCAGTACTTC. It encodes CASSQLAGGQETQYF.

This clonotype was counted ten times or more. V and J are TRBV6-1 and TRBJ2-1; D gene uncertain. CDR3 length: 14 amino acids. CDR1 MNHNS and CDR2 SASEGT come from the germline V gene. V was cut by 7 bases and J by 2 bases, with 12 bases left in between. CDR3 in amino acids: CASKTEGPYNEQFF. Here the CDR3 DNA reads TGTGCCAGCAAGACTGAAGGGCCCTACAATGAGCAGTTCTTC.

This clonotype was detected only a few times. The CDR3 DNA reads TGTGCCAGCAGTTCTCAGAGGACAGGGGAGGCAAACACCATATATTTT. Encoded protein: CASSSQRTGEANTIYF. The rearrangement uses TRBV6-5 and TRBJ1-3; TRBD1 aligns across 9 bases. Germline CDR1 reads MNHEY; CDR2 reads SVGAGI. The CDR3 runs 16 residues. J gave up 6 bases and V 4 bases, and 10 bases lay outside the gene matches.

The chain joins TRBV6-1 to TRBJ1-5; 7 positions agree with TRBD1. The germline gives CDR1 MNHNS, CDR2 SASEGT. There are 15 residues in the CDR3. The J segment lost 2 bases and the V segment lost 6 bases, leaving 7 bases of the junction unmatched. The CDR3 nucleotides read TGTGCCAGCAGCACAGGGGTTTTAGGCAATCAGCCCCAGCATTTT. It encodes CASSTGVLGNQPQHF.

V gene TRBV6-4 combines with J gene TRBJ2-2; 8 nucleotides agree with TRBD1. Germline V gene data show CDR1 as MRHNA and CDR2 as SNTAGT. The CDR3 sequence is 14 residues long. Germline trimming cut 4 bases from V and 5 bases from J; bases unmatched to any gene: 3. This chain's CDR3 is CASSATGETGELFF. CDR3 nucleotides: TGTGCCAGCAGTGCGACAGGGGAAACCGGGGAGCTGTTTTTT.

Concerning this clonotype: A read error may explain this, as a much larger clone is one base away. The chain has TRBV6-5 and TRBJ2-1; 9 nucleotides align to TRBD2. V was clipped by 2 bases and J by 10 bases; unmatched bases: 9. Germline values: CDR1 MNHEY, CDR2 SVGAGI. This CDR3 has 15 amino acids. The CDR3 loop reads CASSYLSGGSYEQFF. The CDR3 DNA sequence: TGTGCCAGCAGTTACCTTAGCGGGGGATCCTACGAGCAGTTCTTC.

The table lists this clonotype with a few counts. The chain couples TRBV6-1 to TRBJ2-4; 7 bases line up with TRBD1. Germline values: CDR1 MNHNS, CDR2 SASEGT. The CDR3 has 15 amino acids. The V and J ends lost 5 bases and 2 bases, in that order; junction bases with no gene match: 6. The CDR3 loop is CASSPYRGSKNIQYF. The CDR3 DNA reads as TGTGCCAGCAGTCCATACAGGGGTTCCAAAAACATTCAGTACTTC.

The rearrangement joins TRBV15 to TRBJ1-3; 8 bases are a match to TRBD1. Losses at the gene ends were 6 bases for V and 3 bases for J; bases not matched to a gene: 13. CDR1 is LNHNV and CDR2 is YYDKDF in the germline V gene (reference sequence). The CDR3 extends over 17 amino acids. In DNA, the CDR3 is TGTGCCACCAGAAGATTCCAGCGGACAGGGTTTGGAAACACCATATATTTT. This translates into CATRRFQRTGFGNTIYF.